The 27 T cell receptor beta chains listed next were all sequenced from one sample in a study of T cell responses to AZD1222 COVID-19 vaccine. TCRdb keeps only in-frame clones here, not all; method: immunoSEQ multiplex PCR. The sample records tens of thousands of clones, less than 95% being singletons. The material sequenced was peripheral blood, taken 28 days after the second AZD1222 dose. The receptors stem from an adult who received the AZD1222 COVID-19 vaccine.

The rearrangement links TRBV9 to TRBJ2-5; 7 positions match TRBD2. The CDR3 extends over 16 amino acids. CDR1 and CDR2 from the germline V gene are SGDLS and YYNGEE. V lost 0 bases and J lost 2; bases outside the gene matches: 7. This CDR3 is CASSVGLREGQETQYF. The CDR3 DNA follows: TGTGCCAGCAGCGTAGGGCTAAGGGAGGGACAAGAGACCCAGTACTTC.

The chain carries TRBV7-9 and TRBJ1-4; TRBD1 agrees at 9 bases. V was pared by 6 bases and J by 7 bases, with 9 bases of the junction left unmatched. CDR1 and CDR2 (germline): SEHNR, FQNEAQ (reference sequence). The CDR3 sequence is 15 residues long. CDR3 DNA sequence: TGTGCCAGCAGTCCCGGGACAGGGATGGGTGAAAAACTGTTTTTT. Encoded protein: CASSPGTGMGEKLFF.

The V gene is TRBV19, the J gene TRBJ2-7, with 7 bases identical to TRBD1. CDR1 and CDR2 from the germline V gene are LNHDA and SQIVND (reference sequence). This CDR3 is built from 13 residues. The junction had 3 bases not matched to a gene; V was cut back by 6 bases and J by 1 base. CDR3 coding DNA: TGTGCCAGTAGCAGGGGGTATTCCTACGAGCAGTACTTC. It codes for CASSRGYSYEQYF.

V gene TRBV29-1 combines with J gene TRBJ2-2; 8 bases align to TRBD2. The CDR3 totals 15 residues. The ends lost 6 bases at V and 7 bases at J; junction bases unmatched: 13. Germline-derived CDR1 and CDR2 are SQVTM and ANQGSEA. For the CDR3, the DNA is TGCAGCGTGAAAACACCGGGACTAGAGAGCGGGGAGCTGTTTTTT. Its protein is CSVKTPGLESGELFF.

V gene TRBV15 combines with J gene TRBJ1-5; D not certain. Per the germline V gene, CDR1 is LNHNV and CDR2 is YYDKDF (reference sequence). CDR3 size: 14 residues. V lost 5 bases, J lost 5 bases, and 13 bases lay in between. CDR3 in DNA: TGTGCCACCAGCGGAGGGAGAGGAGATCAGCCCCAGCATTTT. Translated: CATSGGRGDQPQHF.

This clone was seen once. V is TRBV19 and J is TRBJ2-3; D remains unclear. Germline V lookup: CDR1 LNHDA, CDR2 SQIVND (reference sequence). Trimming removed 5 bases at V and 3 bases at J, with 12 bases between. The CDR3 is 14 residues long. DNA of the CDR3: TGTGCCAGTAGTGAGCCTGGCAGAACAGATACGCAGTATTTT. Translated: CASSEPGRTDTQYF. Complete variable domain (other parts from reference TRBV19 and TRBJ2-3): DGGITQSPKYLFRKEGQNVTLSCEQNLNHDAMYWYRQDPGQGLRLIYYSQIVNDFQKGDIAEGYSVSREKKESFPLTVTSAQKNPTAFYLCASSEPGRTDTQYFGPGTRLTVL.

The chain is built from TRBV28 and TRBJ2-1; no clear D gene. V was clipped by 3 bases and J by 1 base, with 10 bases between them. Per germline, CDR1 MDHEN and CDR2 SYDVKM. This CDR3 comprises 15 residues. The CDR3, as DNA: TGTGCCAGCAGTTTCTTTCAAAGGTCCTACAATGAGCAGTTCTTC. Protein: CASSFFQRSYNEQFF.

This chain links TRBV7-2 with TRBJ2-5; 9 bases line up with TRBD2. V lost 4 bases and J lost 2; bases outside the gene matches: 8. Per the germline V gene, CDR1 is SGHTA and CDR2 is FQGNSA. The CDR3 runs 16 residues. The CDR3 sequence is CASSSGQAGGQETQYF. DNA for the CDR3: TGTGCCAGCAGCTCCGGACAGGCGGGGGGGCAAGAGACCCAGTACTTC.

This chain joins TRBV11-2 and TRBJ2-5, with 12 bases identical to TRBD2. Per germline, CDR1 SGHAT and CDR2 FQNNGV. Losses at the gene ends were 1 base for V and 5 bases for J; bases not matched to a gene: 8. This CDR3 contains 17 residues. The CDR3 protein is CASSLGASGGAWETQYF. CDR3 coding DNA: TGTGCCAGCAGCTTAGGGGCTAGCGGGGGGGCCTGGGAGACCCAGTACTTC.

The chain joins TRBV14 to TRBJ2-6; D remains ambiguous. This CDR3 contains 14 residues. V lost 2 bases, J lost 0 bases, and 2 bases lay in between. Germline V lookup: CDR1 SGHDN, CDR2 FVKESK. The CDR3 loop is CASSQISGANVLTF. DNA for the CDR3: TGTGCCAGCAGCCAAATCTCTGGGGCCAACGTCCTGACTTTC.

The chain couples TRBV9 to TRBJ1-2; 7 bases agree with TRBD1. This CDR3 comprises 17 residues. Germline lookup yields CDR1 SGDLS and CDR2 YYNGEE. The ends lost 0 bases at V and 4 bases at J; junction bases unmatched: 12. The CDR3 nucleotides read TGTGCCAGCAGCGTAGAAGGTGAGGACAGGTCCCTCTATGGCTACACCTTC. Amino acids: CASSVEGEDRSLYGYTF.

The chain couples TRBV11-2 to TRBJ1-1; D call uncertain. The CDR3 has 16 residues. Germline V gives CDR1 SGHAT, CDR2 FQNNGV. Trimming took 0 bases from V and 1 from J, leaving 12 bases between them. Here the CDR3 DNA reads TGTGCCAGCAGCTTAGATGGTGCGACGAGGAACACTGAAGCTTTCTTT. Translated: CASSLDGATRNTEAFF.

The rearrangement joins TRBV18 to TRBJ2-1; 8 bases map to TRBD1. The CDR3 length is 14 residues. In germline, CDR1 is KGHSH, CDR2 LQKENI. V lost 6 bases to trimming and J lost 7 bases; unmatched junction nucleotides: 8. CDR3 bases: TGTGCCAGCTCCACAGGGGGTGGGCCTAATGAGCAGTTCTTC. Translation: CASSTGGGPNEQFF.

The chain joins TRBV4-2 to TRBJ2-7; D may be TRBD1 or TRBD2 (5 bases each). Germline V lookup: CDR1 LGHNA, CDR2 YNFKEQ. Deletions cut 3 bases from V and 0 bases from J, with 9 bases between. The CDR3 has 14 amino acids. This chain's CDR3 is CASSHRDHSYEQYF. The CDR3 region has the DNA TGTGCCAGCAGCCATAGGGACCACTCCTACGAGCAGTACTTC.

This clone was seen more than once but under ten times. The CDR3 region has the DNA TGTGCCAGCAGCTTGAAGACAGGGCTTGCGGGCAATCAGCCCCAGCATTTT. Amino acids: CASSLKTGLAGNQPQHF. The V gene is TRBV5-5, the J gene TRBJ1-5; 7 bases match TRBD1. V trimming: 1 base; J trimming: 2 bases; junction bases outside the gene matches: 9. Germline CDR1 is SGHKS and CDR2 is YYEKEE (reference sequence). This CDR3 spans 17 amino acids.

This clone was observed a single time. The chain links TRBV27 to TRBJ1-4; D gene ambiguous. CDR1 and CDR2 (germline): MNHEY, SMNVEV (reference sequence). V was trimmed by 6 bases and J by 6 bases, leaving 17 bases between them. The CDR3 consists of 15 residues. CDR3 sequence (DNA): TGTGCCAGCAGAAGGGCAGACAAGGGTCATGAAAAACTGTTTTTT. It translates to CASRRADKGHEKLFF.

The V and J genes are TRBV5-1 and TRBJ2-3, with D possibly being TRBD2 (5 bases). The CDR3 consists of 15 residues. Trimming cost V 0 bases and J 4 bases, with 12 bases left between them. Germline loops: CDR1 SGHRS, CDR2 YFSETQ. CDR3 amino acids: CASSLEPGWADTQYF. The CDR3 DNA is TGCGCCAGCAGCTTGGAACCGGGGTGGGCAGATACGCAGTATTTT.

The chain links TRBV27 to TRBJ1-2; D is possibly TRBD1 (6 bases). V was clipped by 5 bases and J by 6 bases, with 19 bases between them. Germline CDR1 MNHEY, CDR2 SMNVEV (reference sequence). The CDR3 loop spans 15 amino acids. CDR3 DNA sequence: TGTGCCAGCAGTCCCTACCCGGGGCAGGGGCATGGCTACACCTTC. Its translation is CASSPYPGQGHGYTF.

This clone was recorded once. The rearrangement uses TRBV28 and TRBJ1-2; maybe TRBD1 (5 bases). The CDR3 has 15 residues. Trimming stripped 3 bases from V and 0 bases from J, with 11 bases between. CDR1 is MDHEN, CDR2 SYDVKM, per germline. CDR3 sequence: CASSFRGAANYGYTF. CDR3 DNA: TGTGCCAGCAGTTTCAGAGGGGCTGCTAACTATGGCTACACCTTC.

The chain combines TRBV4-1 with TRBJ2-2, with 8 bases identical to TRBD1. CDR3 size: 15 residues. With 4 bases clipped from V and 1 base from J, the junction kept 2 bases outside the gene matches. The V gene's germline CDR1 is MGHRA and CDR2 YSYEKL. In DNA form, the CDR3 reads TGCGCCAGCAGCCTTGGACAGGGGAACACCGGGGAGCTGTTTTTT. Its translation: CASSLGQGNTGELFF.

In this sample, this clone turned up once. This chain joins TRBV7-6 and TRBJ2-7; weak D call: TRBD1 (6 bases). CDR3 size: 14 residues. In germline, CDR1 is SGHVS, CDR2 FNYEAQ. V lost 4 bases and J 6 bases, leaving 16 bases between the germline ends. CDR3 sequence (DNA): TGTGCCAGCAGCTCCCGGTACCGAGGGGGCGAGCAGTACTTC. This translates into CASSSRYRGGEQYF.

The rearrangement uses TRBV15 and TRBJ1-6; perhaps TRBD1 as D (6 bases). The germline gives CDR1 LNHNV, CDR2 YYDKDF (reference sequence). V was clipped by 1 base and J by 5 bases, with 9 bases between them. This CDR3 is built from 15 residues. The CDR3 is CATSRGGGDNSPLHF. DNA for the CDR3: TGTGCCACCAGCAGAGGGGGGGGCGATAATTCACCCCTCCACTTT.

Only one count was recorded for this clone. The J gene is TRBJ1-2, the V gene TRBV4-3, with D possibly TRBD1 on 5 matching bases. V was trimmed by 1 base and J by 3 bases, leaving 12 bases between them. CDR1 is LGHNA, CDR2 YSLEER, per germline. The CDR3 runs to 15 residues. The CDR3 is CASSQVGRADYGYTF. CDR3 DNA sequence: TGCGCCAGCAGCCAAGTAGGCAGGGCGGACTATGGCTACACCTTC.

The rearrangement joins TRBV19 to TRBJ2-5, with D unclear. This CDR3 has 13 residues. V was trimmed by 3 bases and J by 4 bases, leaving 9 bases between them. Germline CDR1 is LNHDA and CDR2 is SQIVND (reference sequence). The CDR3 bases are TGTGCCAGTAGTATTTGGGATAGAGAGACCCAGTACTTC. The encoded protein is CASSIWDRETQYF.

V gene TRBV20-1 combines with J gene TRBJ1-1; D unclear. Per the germline V gene, CDR1 is DFQATT and CDR2 is SNEGSKA (reference sequence). The ends were cut back, 4 bases at V and 1 base at J, with 4 bases in the middle. The length of the CDR3 is 11 residues. In DNA form, the CDR3 reads TGCAGTGCTAACCCGAACACTGAAGCTTTCTTT. Translation gives CSANPNTEAFF.

CDR3 sequence: CASSLTAEGQYF. In DNA, the CDR3 is TGTGCCAGCAGCTTGACAGCCGAAGGGCAGTACTTC. This chain links TRBV7-9 with TRBJ2-7; D is possibly TRBD1 (5 bases). The CDR3 sequence is 12 residues long. The ends were cut back, 3 bases at V and 9 bases at J, with 12 bases in the middle. Germline lookup yields CDR1 SEHNR and CDR2 FQNEAQ (reference sequence).

The chain has TRBV15 and TRBJ1-5; 7 bases line up with TRBD1. J lost 2 bases, V lost 1 base, and 8 bases had no gene match. The germline V gene has CDR1 LNHNV and CDR2 YYDKDF (reference sequence). The CDR3 totals 17 residues. CDR3 DNA: TGTGCCACCAGCAGAGGGCTGGGACAGTGGGGCAATCAGCCCCAGCATTTT. Translating gives CATSRGLGQWGNQPQHF.